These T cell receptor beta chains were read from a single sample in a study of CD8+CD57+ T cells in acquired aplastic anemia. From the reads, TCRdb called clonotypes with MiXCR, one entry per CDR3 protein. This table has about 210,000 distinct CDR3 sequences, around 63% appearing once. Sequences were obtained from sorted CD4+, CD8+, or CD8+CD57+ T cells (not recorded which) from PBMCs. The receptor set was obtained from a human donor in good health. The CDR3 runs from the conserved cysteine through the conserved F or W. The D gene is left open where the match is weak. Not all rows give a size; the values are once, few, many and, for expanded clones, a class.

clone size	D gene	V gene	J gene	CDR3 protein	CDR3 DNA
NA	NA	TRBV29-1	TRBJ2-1	CSQSMDQDNEQFF	TGCAGCCAAAGCATGGACCAAGACAATGAGCAGTTCTTC
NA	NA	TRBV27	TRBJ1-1	CASSIFHKNTEALF	TGTGCCAGCAGTATTTTTCACAAGAACACTGAAGCTCTCTTT
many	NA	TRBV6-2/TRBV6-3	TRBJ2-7	CASEGGTYEQYF	TGTGCCAGCGAAGGGGGAACCTACGAGCAGTACTTC
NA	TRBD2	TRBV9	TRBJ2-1	CASSTRPTSGSYEQFF	TGTGCCAGCAGCACCCGACCGACTAGCGGGAGCTATGAGCAGTTCTTC
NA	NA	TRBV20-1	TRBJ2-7	CSATSDYEQYF	TGCAGTGCTACTAGCGACTACGAGCAGTACTTC
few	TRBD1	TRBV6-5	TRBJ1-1	CASSWGTGPEAFF	TGTGCCAGCAGTTGGGGGACAGGCCCTGAAGCTTTCTTT
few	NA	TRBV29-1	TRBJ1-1	CSVEDAGRANTEAFF	TGCAGCGTTGAAGATGCTGGCAGGGCGAACACTGAAGCTTTCTTT
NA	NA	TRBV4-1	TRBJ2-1	CASSQDRGGAGGEQFF	TGCGCCAGCAGCCAAGATAGAGGGGGCGCGGGGGGTGAGCAGTTCTTC
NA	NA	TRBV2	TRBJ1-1	CASDPGLAGNTEALF	TGTGCCAGCGACCCGGGACTAGCGGGAAACACTGAAGCTCTCTTT
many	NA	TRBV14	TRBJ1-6	CASSQEGRNSPLHF	TGTGCCAGCAGCCAAGAGGGACGGAATTCACCCCTCCACTTT
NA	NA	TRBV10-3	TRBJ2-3	CAIRGRTQSTDTQYF	TGTGCCATCAGGGGTAGGACACAGAGCACAGATACGCAGTATTTT
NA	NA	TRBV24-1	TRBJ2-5	CATSDPRSGIGETQYF	TGTGCCACCAGTGATCCCCGTTCAGGGATTGGAGAGACCCAGTACTTC
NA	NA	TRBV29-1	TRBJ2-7	CSLGDTRVGEQYF	TGCAGCCTTGGGGACACCCGGGTTGGCGAGCAGTACTTC
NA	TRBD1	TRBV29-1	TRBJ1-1	CSLDRGPEAFF	TGCAGCCTGGACAGGGGGCCCGAAGCTTTCTTT
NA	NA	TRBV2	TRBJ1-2	CASSEALQDSHHGYTF	TGTGCCAGCAGTGAAGCCCTACAGGATAGTCATCATGGCTACACCTTC
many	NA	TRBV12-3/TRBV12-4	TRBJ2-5	CASRAGQTMQKTQYF	TGTGCCAGCAGGGCGGGACAGACAATGCAAAAGACCCAGTACTTC
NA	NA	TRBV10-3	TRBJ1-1	CAISEDLGGENTEAFF	TGTGCCATCAGTGAGGATTTGGGTGGTGAGAACACTGAAGCTTTCTTT
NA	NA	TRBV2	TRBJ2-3	CASRPGTANTDTQYF	TGTGCCAGCAGACCCGGGACGGCCAACACAGATACGCAGTATTTT
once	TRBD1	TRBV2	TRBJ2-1	CASSSRGREQFF	TGTGCCAGCAGTTCCAGGGGGCGCGAGCAGTTCTTC
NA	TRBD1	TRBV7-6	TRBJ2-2	CASSLRGQDPGELFF	TGTGCCAGCAGCTTACGGGGACAGGATCCCGGGGAGCTGTTTTTT
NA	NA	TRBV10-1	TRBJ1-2	CASSGGTNYGYTF	TGCGCCAGCAGTGGTGGGACCAACTATGGCTACACCTTC
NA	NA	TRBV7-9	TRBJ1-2	CASSLASGYGYTF	TGTGCCAGCAGCTTAGCGTCAGGGTACGGCTACACCTTC